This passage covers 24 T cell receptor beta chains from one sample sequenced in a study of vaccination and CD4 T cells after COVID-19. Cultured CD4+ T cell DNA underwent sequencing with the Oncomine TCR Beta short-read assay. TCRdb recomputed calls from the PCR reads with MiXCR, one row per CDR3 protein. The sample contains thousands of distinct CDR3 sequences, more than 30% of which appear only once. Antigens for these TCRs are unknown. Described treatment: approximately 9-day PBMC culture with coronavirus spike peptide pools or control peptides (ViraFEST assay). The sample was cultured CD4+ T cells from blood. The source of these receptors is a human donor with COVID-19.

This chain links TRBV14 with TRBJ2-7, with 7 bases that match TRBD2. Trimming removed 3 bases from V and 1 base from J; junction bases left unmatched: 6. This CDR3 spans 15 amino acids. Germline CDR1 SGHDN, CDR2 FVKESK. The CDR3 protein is CASSQSWGGSYEQYF. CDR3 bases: TGTGCCAGCAGCCAGAGTTGGGGGGGGTCCTACGAGCAGTACTTC.

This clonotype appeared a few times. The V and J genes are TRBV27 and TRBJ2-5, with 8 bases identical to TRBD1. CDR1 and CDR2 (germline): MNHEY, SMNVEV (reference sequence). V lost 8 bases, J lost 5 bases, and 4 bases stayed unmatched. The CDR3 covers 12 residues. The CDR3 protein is CASGQGFETQYF. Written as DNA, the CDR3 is TGTGCCAGCGGACAGGGATTTGAGACCCAGTACTTC.

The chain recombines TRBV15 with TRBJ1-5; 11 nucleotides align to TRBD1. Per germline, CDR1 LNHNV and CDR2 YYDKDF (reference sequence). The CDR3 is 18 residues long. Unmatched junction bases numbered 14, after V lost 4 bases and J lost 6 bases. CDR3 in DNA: TGTGCCACCAGCATAGACCGGGGGGACAGGGGGTTCGTTCAGCCCCAGCATTTT. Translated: CATSIDRGDRGFVQPQHF. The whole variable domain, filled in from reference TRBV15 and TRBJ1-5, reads DAMVIQNPRYQVTQFGKPVTLSCSQTLNHNVMYWYQQKSSQAPKLLFHYYDKDFNNEADTPDNFQSRRPNTSFCFLDIRSPGLGDTAMYLCATSIDRGDRGFVQPQHFGDGTRLSIL.

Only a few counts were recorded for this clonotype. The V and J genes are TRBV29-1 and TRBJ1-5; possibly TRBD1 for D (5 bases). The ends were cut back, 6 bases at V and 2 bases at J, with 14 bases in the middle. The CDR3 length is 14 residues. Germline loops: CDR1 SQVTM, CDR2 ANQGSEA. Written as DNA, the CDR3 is TGCAGCGTCGCAGGGAGGGGAGGCAATCAGCCCCAGCATTTT. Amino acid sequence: CSVAGRGGNQPQHF.

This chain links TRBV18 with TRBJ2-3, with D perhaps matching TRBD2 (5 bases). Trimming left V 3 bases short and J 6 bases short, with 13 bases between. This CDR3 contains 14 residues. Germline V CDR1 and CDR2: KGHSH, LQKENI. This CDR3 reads CASSPEGRGDTQYF. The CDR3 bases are TGTGCCAGCTCACCCGAGGGTAGAGGCGATACGCAGTATTTT.

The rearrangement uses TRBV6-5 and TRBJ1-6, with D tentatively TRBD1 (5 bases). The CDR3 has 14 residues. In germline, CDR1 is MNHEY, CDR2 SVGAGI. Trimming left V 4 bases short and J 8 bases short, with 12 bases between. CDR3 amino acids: CASSSGTGHSPLHF. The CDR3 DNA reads TGTGCCAGCAGTTCCGGGACGGGACATTCACCCCTCCACTTT.

CDR3 region: CASSLSSAGGYYEQYF. In nucleotides, the CDR3 is TGTGCCAGCAGTTTATCGTCCGCAGGGGGCTACTACGAGCAGTACTTC. The V call is TRBV27, the J call TRBJ2-7, with TRBD1 identical over 8 bases. V lost 0 bases and J lost 3; bases outside the gene matches: 7. From germline, CDR1 is MNHEY and CDR2 SMNVEV (reference sequence). CDR3 size: 16 residues.

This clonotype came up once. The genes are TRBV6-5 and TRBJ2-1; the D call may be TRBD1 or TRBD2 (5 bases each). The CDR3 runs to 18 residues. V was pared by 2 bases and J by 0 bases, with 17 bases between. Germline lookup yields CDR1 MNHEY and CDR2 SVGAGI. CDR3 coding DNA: TGTGCCAGCAGTTACCACTCAAGGGACGCCTTCTCCTACAATGAGCAGTTCTTC. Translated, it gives CASSYHSRDAFSYNEQFF.

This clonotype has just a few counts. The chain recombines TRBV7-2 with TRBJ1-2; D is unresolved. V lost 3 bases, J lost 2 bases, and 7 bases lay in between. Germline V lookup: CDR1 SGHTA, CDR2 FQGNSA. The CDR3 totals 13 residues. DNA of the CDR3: TGTGCCAGCAGCTTGAGGGCAAACTATGGCTACACCTTC. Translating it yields CASSLRANYGYTF.

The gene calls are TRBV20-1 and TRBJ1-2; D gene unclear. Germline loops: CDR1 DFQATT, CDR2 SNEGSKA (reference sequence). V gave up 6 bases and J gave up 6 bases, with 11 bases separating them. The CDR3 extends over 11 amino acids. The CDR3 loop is CSATPRDGYTF. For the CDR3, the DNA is TGCAGTGCGACCCCGAGGGATGGCTACACCTTC.

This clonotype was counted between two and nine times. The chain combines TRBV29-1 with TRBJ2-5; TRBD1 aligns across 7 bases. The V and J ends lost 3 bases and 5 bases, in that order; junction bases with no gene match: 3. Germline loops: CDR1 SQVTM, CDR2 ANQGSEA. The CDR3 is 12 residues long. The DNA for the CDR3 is TGCAGCGTTGACAGGGGGTGGGAGACCCAGTACTTC. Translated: CSVDRGWETQYF. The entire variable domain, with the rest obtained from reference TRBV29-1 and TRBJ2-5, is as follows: SAVISQKPSRDICQRGTSLTIQCQVDSQVTMMFWYRQQPGQSLTLIATANQGSEATYESGFVIDKFPISRPNLTFSTLTVSNMSPEDSSIYLCSVDRGWETQYFGPGTRLLVL.

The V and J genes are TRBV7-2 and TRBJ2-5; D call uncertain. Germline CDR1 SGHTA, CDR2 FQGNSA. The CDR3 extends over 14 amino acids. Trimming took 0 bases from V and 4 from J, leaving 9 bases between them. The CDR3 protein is CASSLARVGETQYF. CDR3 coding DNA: TGTGCCAGCAGCTTAGCAAGGGTTGGAGAGACCCAGTACTTC.

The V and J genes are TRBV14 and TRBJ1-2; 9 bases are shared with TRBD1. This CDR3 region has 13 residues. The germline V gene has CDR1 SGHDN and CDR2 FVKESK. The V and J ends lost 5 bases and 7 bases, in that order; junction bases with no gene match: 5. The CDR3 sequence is CASSGDRGIGYTF. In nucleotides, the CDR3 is TGTGCCAGCAGCGGAGACAGGGGGATTGGCTACACCTTC.

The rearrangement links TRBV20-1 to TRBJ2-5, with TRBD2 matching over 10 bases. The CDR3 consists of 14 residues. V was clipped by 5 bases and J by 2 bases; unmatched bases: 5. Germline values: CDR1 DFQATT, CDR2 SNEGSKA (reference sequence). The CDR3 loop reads CSAGGAGGQETQYF. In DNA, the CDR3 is TGCAGTGCTGGGGGAGCGGGGGGGCAAGAGACCCAGTACTTC.

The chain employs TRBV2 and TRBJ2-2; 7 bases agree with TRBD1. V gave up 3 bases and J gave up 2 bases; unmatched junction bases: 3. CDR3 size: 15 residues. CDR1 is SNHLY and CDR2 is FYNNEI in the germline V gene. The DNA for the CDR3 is TGTGCCAGCAGTGAGAACAGGGGAAACACCGGGGAGCTGTTTTTT. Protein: CASSENRGNTGELFF.

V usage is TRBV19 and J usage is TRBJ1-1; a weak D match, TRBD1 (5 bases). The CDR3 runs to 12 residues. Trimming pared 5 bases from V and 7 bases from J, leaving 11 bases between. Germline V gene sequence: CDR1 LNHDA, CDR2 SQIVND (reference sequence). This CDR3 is CASSVTGGEAFF. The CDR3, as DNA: TGTGCCAGTAGTGTTACAGGAGGTGAAGCTTTCTTT.

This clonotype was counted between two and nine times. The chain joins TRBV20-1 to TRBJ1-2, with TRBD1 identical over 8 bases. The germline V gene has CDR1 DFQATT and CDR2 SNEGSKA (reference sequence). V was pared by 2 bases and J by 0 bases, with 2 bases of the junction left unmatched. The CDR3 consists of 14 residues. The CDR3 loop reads CSARRTGSNYGYTF. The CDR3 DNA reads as TGCAGTGCTAGAAGGACAGGGTCTAACTATGGCTACACCTTC.

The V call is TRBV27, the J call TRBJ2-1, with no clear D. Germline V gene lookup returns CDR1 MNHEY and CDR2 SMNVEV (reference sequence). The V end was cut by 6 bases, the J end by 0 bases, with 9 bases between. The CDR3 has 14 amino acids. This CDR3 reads CASRGFSSYNEQFF. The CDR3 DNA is TGTGCCAGCAGAGGGTTTAGCTCCTACAATGAGCAGTTCTTC.

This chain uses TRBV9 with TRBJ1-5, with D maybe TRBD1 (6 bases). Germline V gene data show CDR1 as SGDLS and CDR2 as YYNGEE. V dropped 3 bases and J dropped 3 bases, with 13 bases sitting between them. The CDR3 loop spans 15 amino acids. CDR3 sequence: CASSATVGANQPQHF. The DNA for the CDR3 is TGTGCCAGCAGCGCGACGGTGGGGGCCAATCAGCCCCAGCATTTT.

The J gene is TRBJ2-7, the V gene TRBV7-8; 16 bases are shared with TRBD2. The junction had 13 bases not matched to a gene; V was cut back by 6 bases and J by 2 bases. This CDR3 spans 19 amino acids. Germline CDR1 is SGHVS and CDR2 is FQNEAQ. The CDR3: CASSQMTGTSGGGAYEQYF. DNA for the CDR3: TGTGCCAGCAGTCAAATGACCGGGACTAGCGGGGGGGGAGCCTACGAGCAGTACTTC. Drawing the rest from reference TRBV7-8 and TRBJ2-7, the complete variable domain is GAGVSQSPRYKVAKRGQDVALRCDPISGHVSLFWYQQALGQGPEFLTYFQNEAQLDKSGLPSDRFFAERPEGSVSTLKIQRTQQEDSAVYLCASSQMTGTSGGGAYEQYFGPGTRLTVT.

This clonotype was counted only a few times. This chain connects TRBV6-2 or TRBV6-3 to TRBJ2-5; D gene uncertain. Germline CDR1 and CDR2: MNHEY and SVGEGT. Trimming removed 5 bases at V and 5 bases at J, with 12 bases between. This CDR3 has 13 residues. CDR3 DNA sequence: TGTGCCAGCAGTACGGCAGCCCCTGAGACCCAGTACTTC. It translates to CASSTAAPETQYF.

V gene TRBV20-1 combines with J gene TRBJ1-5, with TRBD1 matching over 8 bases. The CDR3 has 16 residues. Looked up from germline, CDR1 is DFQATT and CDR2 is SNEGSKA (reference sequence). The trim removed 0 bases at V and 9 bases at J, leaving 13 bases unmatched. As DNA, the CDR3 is TGCAGTGCTAGAGAGGCAGGGGGCGACCGCCGAGGGCCCCAGCATTTT. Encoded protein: CSAREAGGDRRGPQHF.

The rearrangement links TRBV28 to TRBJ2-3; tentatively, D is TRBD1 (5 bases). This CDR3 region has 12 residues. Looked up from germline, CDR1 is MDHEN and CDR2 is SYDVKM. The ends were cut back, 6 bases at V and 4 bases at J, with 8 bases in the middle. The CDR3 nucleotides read TGTGCCAGCAGGGGGCTTCCAGATACGCAGTATTTT. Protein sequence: CASRGLPDTQYF.

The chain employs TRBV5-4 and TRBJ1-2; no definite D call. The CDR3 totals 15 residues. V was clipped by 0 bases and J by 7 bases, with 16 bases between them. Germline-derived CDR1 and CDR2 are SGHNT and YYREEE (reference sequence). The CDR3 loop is CASSLASGEAGGYTF. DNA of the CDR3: TGTGCCAGCAGCTTGGCGAGCGGGGAGGCGGGTGGCTACACCTTC.